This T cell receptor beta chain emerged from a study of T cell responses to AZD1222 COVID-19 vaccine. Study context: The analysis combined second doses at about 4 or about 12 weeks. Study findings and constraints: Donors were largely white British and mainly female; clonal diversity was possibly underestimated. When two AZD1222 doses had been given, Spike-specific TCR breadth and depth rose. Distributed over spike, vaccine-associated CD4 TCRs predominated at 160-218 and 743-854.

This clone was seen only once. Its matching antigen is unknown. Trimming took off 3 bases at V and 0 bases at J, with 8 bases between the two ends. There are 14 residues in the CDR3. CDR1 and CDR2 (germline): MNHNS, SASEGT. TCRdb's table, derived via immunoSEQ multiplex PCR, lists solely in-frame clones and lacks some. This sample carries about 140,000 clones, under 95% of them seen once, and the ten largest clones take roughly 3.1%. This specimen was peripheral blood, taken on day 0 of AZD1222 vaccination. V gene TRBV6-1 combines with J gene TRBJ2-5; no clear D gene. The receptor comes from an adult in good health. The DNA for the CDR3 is TGTGCCAGCAGTGATGAGGTAGACCAAGAGACCCAGTACTTC. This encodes CASSDEVDQETQYF.